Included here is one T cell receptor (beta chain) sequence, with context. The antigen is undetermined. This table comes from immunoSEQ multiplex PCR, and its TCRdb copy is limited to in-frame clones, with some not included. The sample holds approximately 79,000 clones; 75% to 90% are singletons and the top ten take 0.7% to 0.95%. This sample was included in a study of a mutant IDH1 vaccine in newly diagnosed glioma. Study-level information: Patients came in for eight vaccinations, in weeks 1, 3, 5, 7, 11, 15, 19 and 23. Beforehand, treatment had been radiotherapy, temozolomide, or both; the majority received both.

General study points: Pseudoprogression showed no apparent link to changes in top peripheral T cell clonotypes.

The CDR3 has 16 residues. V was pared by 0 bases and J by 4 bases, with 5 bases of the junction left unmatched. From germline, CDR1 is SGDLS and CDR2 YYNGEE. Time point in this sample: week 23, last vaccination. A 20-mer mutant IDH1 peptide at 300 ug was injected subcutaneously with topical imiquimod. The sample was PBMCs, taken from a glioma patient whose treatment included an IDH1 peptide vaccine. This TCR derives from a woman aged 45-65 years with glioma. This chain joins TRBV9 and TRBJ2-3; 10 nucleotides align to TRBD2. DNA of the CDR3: TGTGCCAGCAGCGTAGGGAAGGGGACTAGCGCAGATACGCAGTATTTT. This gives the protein CASSVGKGTSADTQYF.